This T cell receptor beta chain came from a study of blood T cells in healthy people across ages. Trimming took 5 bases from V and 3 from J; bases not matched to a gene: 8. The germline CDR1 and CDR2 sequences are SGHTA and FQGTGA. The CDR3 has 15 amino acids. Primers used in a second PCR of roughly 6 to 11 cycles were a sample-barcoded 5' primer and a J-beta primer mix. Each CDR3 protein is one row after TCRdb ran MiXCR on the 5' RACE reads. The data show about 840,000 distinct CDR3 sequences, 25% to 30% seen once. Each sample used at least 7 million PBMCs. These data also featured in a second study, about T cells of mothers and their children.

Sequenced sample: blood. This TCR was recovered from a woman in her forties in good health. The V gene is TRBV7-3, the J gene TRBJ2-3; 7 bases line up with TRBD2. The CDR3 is CASSTGLLLTDTQYF. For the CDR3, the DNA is TGTGCCAGCAGCACGGGACTATTGTTGACAGATACGCAGTATTTT.